The clone carrying this T cell receptor (beta chain) appeared a few times. Each patient relapsed following autologous stem cell transplantation, and prior brentuximab vedotin exposure differed. This specimen comes from a study of PD-1 blockade in classical Hodgkin lymphoma. Using immunoSEQ multiplex PCR, the repertoire was profiled, and TCRdb retains in-frame clones only, with some absent. The sample holds about 150,000 clones, 78% seen once. This CDR3 contains 15 residues. The chain combines TRBV21-1 with TRBJ2-7; TRBD1 reflects the table's D call only, with no check against the DNA. TRBV21-1 is classified as a pseudogene. The sample consisted of peripheral blood mononuclear cells (PBMCs), taken before the second cycle of nivolumab. The sequence was obtained from a human donor with classical Hodgkin lymphoma. The chain's CDR3 is CASSNRGTEGHEQYF. For the CDR3, the DNA is TGTGCCAGCAGCAACAGGGGTACCGAGGGTCACGAGCAGTACTTC.